The TCR beta chain under discussion was sequenced for a study of T cells after somatic rescue of genetic block. Germline V gives CDR1 WNHNN, CDR2 SYGVQD (reference sequence). The CDR3 is 19 amino acids. J gave up 0 bases and V 2 bases, and 12 bases lay outside the gene matches. This clone was counted once. The table came from immunoSEQ multiplex PCR; TCRdb's copy has only in-frame clones and leaves some out. The table records about 72,000 clones, around 90% of them present only once. Material: peripheral blood mononuclear cells (PBMCs). This TCR came from a man aged 30 to 45. The chain joins TRBV10-1 to TRBJ2-3; 9 bases agree with TRBD2. The CDR3 is CASSEGLAGRPSSTDTQYF. CDR3 DNA sequence: TGCGCCAGCAGTGAGGGGCTAGCGGGGAGGCCCAGTAGCACAGATACGCAGTATTTT.